What follows describes a single T cell receptor (beta chain). This sample was included in a study of blood T cell repertoires in COVID-19. The table came from immunoSEQ multiplex PCR; TCRdb's copy has only in-frame clones and leaves some out. The sample lists about 130,000 clones; approximately 74% were seen once. V was trimmed by 6 bases and J by 3 bases, leaving 15 bases between them. This CDR3 region has 15 residues. Germline V CDR1 and CDR2: MNHEY, SVGAGI. Followed longitudinally, the Seattle patients had been enrolled during active infection. The sequencing input was peripheral blood. V and J are TRBV6-5 and TRBJ1-5, with D perhaps TRBD1 (5 bases). The clonotype originates from a man aged 80 or over with COVID-19, enrolled during active disease. CDR3 nucleotide sequence: TGTGCCAGCAGCGGCGGTGGGGCAGCCAATCAGCCCCAGCATTTT. Amino acid sequence: CASSGGGAANQPQHF.